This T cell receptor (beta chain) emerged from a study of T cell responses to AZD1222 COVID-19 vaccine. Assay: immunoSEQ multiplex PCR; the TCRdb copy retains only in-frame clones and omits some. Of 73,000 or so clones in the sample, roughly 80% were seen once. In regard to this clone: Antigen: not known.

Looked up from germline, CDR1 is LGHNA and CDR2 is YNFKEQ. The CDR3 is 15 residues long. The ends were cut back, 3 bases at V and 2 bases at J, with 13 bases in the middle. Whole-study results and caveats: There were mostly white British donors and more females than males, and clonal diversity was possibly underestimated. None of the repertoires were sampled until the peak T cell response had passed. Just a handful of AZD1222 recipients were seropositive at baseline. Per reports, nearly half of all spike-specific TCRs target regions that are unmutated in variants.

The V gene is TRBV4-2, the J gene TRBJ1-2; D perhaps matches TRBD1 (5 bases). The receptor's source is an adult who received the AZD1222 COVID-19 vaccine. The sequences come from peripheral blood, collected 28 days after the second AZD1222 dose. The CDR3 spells CASSQGQGANYGYTF. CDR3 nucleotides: TGTGCCAGCAGCCAGGGCCAGGGAGCCAACTATGGCTACACCTTC.